This T cell receptor beta chain originates from a study of blood T cell repertoires in COVID-19. Overall study context: Whether acute or convalescent, the COVID-19 samples came from the United States, Italy and Spain. T cells, B-cell-depleted T cells, or PBMCs provided the cDNA or gDNA that served as material.

Original methodology: Nucleated cell counts were estimated from reference gene primer amplification. The data were produced by immunoSEQ multiplex PCR, yet TCRdb's version contains in-frame clones alone and is incomplete. The DNA gave D and trimming, while V, J and clone size come from that table. The sample contains about 140,000 clones, approximately 88% of which appear only once. The sequenced sample consisted of peripheral blood. The clonotype comes from a human donor in a cohort sampled during active COVID-19.

The CDR3 is CASSPRLGKETQYF. The CDR3 bases are TGTGCCAGCAGTCCGCGGCTAGGCAAAGAGACCCAGTACTTC. The J gene is TRBJ2-5, the V gene TRBV27; no definite D call. This CDR3 has 14 residues. V was pared by 5 bases and J by 3 bases, with 13 bases between. The germline V gene has CDR1 MNHEY and CDR2 SMNVEV (reference sequence).